The rows below give T cell receptor beta chains drawn from one sample of a study of blood T cell repertoires in COVID-19. The assay was immunoSEQ multiplex PCR, and TCRdb's table has in-frame clones only and misses some. The sample has about 260,000 clones; 85% to 90% are singletons. The specimen was peripheral blood. These TCRs come from a woman in her thirties or forties who had recovered from COVID-19. The CDR3 runs from the conserved cysteine through the conserved F or W. A D gene is named only where the DNA matches it firmly. Expanded clones are given a class, and other clones once, few, many or no size at all.

V gene,J gene,D gene,clone size,CDR3 DNA,CDR3 protein
TRBV5-1,TRBJ2-5,TRBD2,NA,TGCGCCAGCAGCTTGCCGGGGACTAGCGGGGGTGAGACCCAGTACTTC,CASSLPGTSGGETQYF
TRBV6-5,TRBJ1-1,NA,NA,TGTGCCGGGTACAGCCCTCTGAACACTGAAGCTTTCTTT,CAGYSPLNTEAFF
TRBV27,TRBJ2-3,NA,NA,TGTGCCAGCAGCCCCTCAGGCGCACGCACAGATACGCAGTATTTT,CASSPSGARTDTQYF
TRBV5-1,TRBJ2-7,NA,NA,TGCGCCAGCAGCTTGGGGGTAGGGGTGAGGGAGCAGTACTTC,CASSLGVGVREQYF
TRBV5-4,TRBJ2-1,NA,few,TGTGCCAGCAGCTCGACAGCCGGTGAGCAGTTCTTC,CASSSTAGEQFF
TRBV4-1,TRBJ1-4,NA,NA,TGCGCCAGCAGCCAATTGCGGAGGGTCGGTGAAAAACTGTTTTTT,CASSQLRRVGEKLFF
TRBV10-3,TRBJ2-3,NA,NA,TGTGCCACCGCTCCTGGCGGGGCTTACAGCACAGATACGCAGTATTTT,CATAPGGAYSTDTQYF
TRBV6-2/TRBV6-3,TRBJ1-2,TRBD1,NA,TGTGCCAGCAGCCGGGGACAGAATTTTTATGGCTACACCTTC,CASSRGQNFYGYTF
TRBV7-2,TRBJ2-5,NA,NA,TGTGCCAGCAGCTACAACCGGGGGACCCAAGAGACCCAGTACTTC,CASSYNRGTQETQYF
TRBV19,TRBJ1-6,TRBD1,NA,TGTGCCAGTAGCAGGGACAGGGAGGGTCAAAATTCACCCCTCCACTTT,CASSRDREGQNSPLHF
TRBV4-3,TRBJ2-4,NA,NA,TGCGCCAGCAGCCAAGACAGGGGGGATATGAACATTCAGTACTTC,CASSQDRGDMNIQYF